The rows below give T cell receptor beta chains drawn from one sample of a study of control samples from healthy donors and cancer patients. Profiling relied on immunoSEQ multiplex PCR, and the TCRdb table lists in-frame clones only, not all of them. This sample's table has around 190,000 clones. The sequencing sample was made of blood. The origin of the receptors is a woman aged 30 to 39 in good health. CDR3s include the opening cysteine and the closing phenylalanine or tryptophan. A D gene is named only where the DNA matches it firmly.

>NA|TRBV29-1|TRBJ1-1
CSVEFQRNTEAFF
TGCAGCGTTGAATTCCAGAGGAACACTGAAGCTTTCTTT
>NA|TRBV19|TRBJ1-3
CASWETLKGNTIYF
TGTGCCAGTTGGGAGACCCTCAAAGGAAACACCATATATTTT
>NA|TRBV7-8|TRBJ2-2
CASTQVGPGELFF
TGTGCCAGCACCCAGGTGGGCCCCGGGGAGCTGTTTTTT
>TRBD2|TRBV11-3|TRBJ2-5
CASSPRGGETQYF
TGTGCCAGCAGCCCCCGCGGGGGGGAGACCCAGTACTTC
>TRBD2|TRBV19|TRBJ2-5
CASSIVAGGEETQYF
TGTGCCAGTAGTATAGTAGCGGGGGGGGAAGAGACCCAGTACTTC
>TRBD1|TRBV6-5|TRBJ2-7
CATRGQSFYEQYF
TGTGCGACCAGGGGACAGTCGTTCTACGAGCAGTACTTC
>TRBD1|TRBV5-6|TRBJ1-1
CASRRLDRVITEAFF
TGTGCCAGCAGACGCCTAGACAGGGTGATCACTGAAGCTTTCTTT
>TRBD1|TRBV5-1|TRBJ2-6
CASRTGLSGANVLTF
TGCGCCAGCAGGACAGGGCTATCTGGGGCCAACGTCCTGACTTTC
>NA|TRBV5-1|TRBJ1-6
CASSPTGLLYSPLHF
TGCGCCAGCAGCCCCACCGGACTCCTATATTCACCCCTCCACTTT
>TRBD1|TRBV2|TRBJ1-6
CASDRVVDSPLHF
TGTGCCAGCGACAGGGTAGTGGACTCACCCCTCCACTTT
>TRBD1|TRBV11-2|TRBJ2-7
CASSFSGTGVPDF
TGTGCCAGCAGCTTTTCCGGGACAGGGGTTCCGGACTTC
>NA|TRBV3-1/TRBV3-2|TRBJ2-5
CASSQDWAGAFQEAQYF
TGTGCCAGCAGCCAAGATTGGGCGGGGGCTTTTCAAGAGGCCCAGTACTTC
>NA|TRBV7-2|TRBJ1-2
CASSLGQLKHYGYTF
TGTGCCAGCAGCTTAGGACAGTTAAAGCACTATGGCTACACCTTC
>NA|TRBV27|TRBJ2-6
CASSFLGSGANVLTF
TGTGCCAGCAGTTTTCTGGGATCTGGGGCCAACGTCCTGACTTTC
>TRBD1|TRBV6-5|TRBJ2-7
CASSPSGTGAHEQYF
TGTGCCAGCAGTCCCTCCGGGACAGGGGCCCACGAGCAGTACTTC
>NA|TRBV2|TRBJ1-1
CASSEAREGNTEAFF
TGTGCCAGCAGTGAAGCGCGTGAAGGAAACACTGAAGCTTTCTTT
>TRBD1|TRBV19|TRBJ1-1
CASSIRRGRGPEAFF
TGTGCCAGTAGTATACGCAGGGGGCGCGGTCCTGAAGCTTTCTTT
>TRBD1|TRBV4-1|TRBJ2-3
CASSKGQRGPNTQYF
TGCGCCAGCAGCAAAGGGCAAAGGGGGCCTAATACGCAGTATTTT
>NA|TRBV19|TRBJ1-2
CATASGTASSFHGYTF
TGTGCCACCGCCTCCGGGACGGCCAGTTCCTTTCATGGCTACACCTTC
>TRBD2|TRBV28|TRBJ2-1
CASSLSSGGRNEQFF
TGTGCCAGCAGTTTGTCTAGCGGGGGGAGGAATGAGCAGTTCTTC